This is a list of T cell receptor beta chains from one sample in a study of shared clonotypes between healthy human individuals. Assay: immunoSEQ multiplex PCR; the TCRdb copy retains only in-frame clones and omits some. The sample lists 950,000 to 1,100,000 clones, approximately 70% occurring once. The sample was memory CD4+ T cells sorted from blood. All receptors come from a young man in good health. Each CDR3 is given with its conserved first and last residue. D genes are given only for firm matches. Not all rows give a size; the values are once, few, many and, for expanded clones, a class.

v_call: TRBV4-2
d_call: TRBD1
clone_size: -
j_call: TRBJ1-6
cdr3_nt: TGTGCCAGCAGCCAAGACGGCACAGGGGGCTCCTCACCCCTCCACTTT
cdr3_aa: CASSQDGTGGSSPLHF

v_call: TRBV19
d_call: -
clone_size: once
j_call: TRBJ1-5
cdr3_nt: TGTGCCAGTAGTATAAAGGAGAATCAGCCCCAGCATTTT
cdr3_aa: CASSIKENQPQHF

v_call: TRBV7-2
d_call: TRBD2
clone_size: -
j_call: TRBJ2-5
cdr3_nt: TGTGCCAGCAGCTTGGCAGGGAGCGGGGGGGCCCGGGAGACCCAGTACTTC
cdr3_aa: CASSLAGSGGARETQYF

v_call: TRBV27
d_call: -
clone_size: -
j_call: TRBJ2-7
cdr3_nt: TGTGCCAGCAGTTTAGAGAGGTTCTACGAGCAGTACTTC
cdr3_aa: CASSLERFYEQYF

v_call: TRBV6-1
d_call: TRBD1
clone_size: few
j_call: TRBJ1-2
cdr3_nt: TGTGCCAGCAGTGAAGCCCCAGGGGGTTATGGCTACACCTTC
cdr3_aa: CASSEAPGGYGYTF

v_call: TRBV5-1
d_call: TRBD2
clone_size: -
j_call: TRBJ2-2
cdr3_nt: TGCGCCAGCAGTATCAGCGGGGCGAACACCGGGGAGCTGTTTTTT
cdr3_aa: CASSISGANTGELFF

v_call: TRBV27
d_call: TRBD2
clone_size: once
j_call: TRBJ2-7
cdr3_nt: TGTGCCAGCAGGCGGACTAGCGGGGCCTACGAGCAGTACTTC
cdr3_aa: CASRRTSGAYEQYF

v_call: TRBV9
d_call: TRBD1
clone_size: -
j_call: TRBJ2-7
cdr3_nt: TGTGCCAGCAGCGTGGACAGGGTGGGAGAGCAGTACTTC
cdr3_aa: CASSVDRVGEQYF

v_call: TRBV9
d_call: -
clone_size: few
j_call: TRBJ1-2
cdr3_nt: TGTGCCAGCAGCGTCGACTTGGGTGGTGGCTACACCTTC
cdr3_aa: CASSVDLGGGYTF

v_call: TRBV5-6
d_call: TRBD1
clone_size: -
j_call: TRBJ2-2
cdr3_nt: TGTGCCAGCAGTCCCCTTAGGACAGGAGCGAACACCGGGGAGCTGTTTTTT
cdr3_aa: CASSPLRTGANTGELFF

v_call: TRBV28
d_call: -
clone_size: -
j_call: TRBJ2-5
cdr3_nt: TGTGCCAGCAGTTTATTAGGCAACCAAGAGACCCAGTACTTC
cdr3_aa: CASSLLGNQETQYF

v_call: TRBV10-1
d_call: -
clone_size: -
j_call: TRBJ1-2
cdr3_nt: TGCGCCAGCAGTGATTCAAGAAACTATGGCTACACCTTC
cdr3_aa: CASSDSRNYGYTF